These T cell receptor beta chains were read from a single sample in a study of CXCR3-negative and CXCR3-positive naive CD8 T cells. TCRdb reprocessed the 5' RACE reads; each CDR3 protein has one entry and no DNA is given. Its table records about 130,000 distinct CDR3 sequences. The sample taken for sequencing was naive CXCR3- CD8+ T cells from blood. The source is a human donor in good health. Some clones in this sample may be carry-over from other donors' samples. The CDR3 runs from the conserved cysteine through the conserved F or W. The order of the fields is V gene, CDR3 length, J gene, CDR3 protein.

TRBV20-1	16	TRBJ2-7	CSASPFDRGENYEQYF
TRBV7-8	14	TRBJ2-7	CASSLSGGLYEQYF
TRBV27	13	TRBJ2-7	CASMSRGSYEQYF
TRBV7-9	13	TRBJ1-2	CASSLVGGDGYTF
TRBV12-3/TRBV12-4	16	TRBJ2-2	CASSFVGGENTGELFF
TRBV20-1	14	TRBJ2-1	CSVGKREALGEQFF
TRBV20-1	17	TRBJ2-1	CSARDQGAGSIYNEQFF
TRBV19	16	TRBJ1-1	CASSTTKTNSVGEAFF
TRBV27	16	TRBJ2-7	CASSFRVLGQVYEQYF
TRBV27	16	TRBJ2-3	CASKPLLTVGTDTQYF
TRBV2	14	TRBJ2-1	CARGRTSRVHGQFF
TRBV6-2/TRBV6-3	16	TRBJ1-5	CTSSTYASHSNQPQHF
TRBV7-9	14	TRBJ2-5	CASSFSKEQETQYF
TRBV4-1	15	TRBJ2-7	CASSQDSGVTYEQYF
TRBV7-6	16	TRBJ2-3	CASSWTSDLTPDTQYF
TRBV29-1	14	TRBJ2-7	CSVEIPGQAYEQYF
TRBV12-3/TRBV12-4	15	TRBJ2-3	CASSFGGARTDTQYF
TRBV20-1	15	TRBJ1-3	CSAAGTEVSGNTIYF
TRBV5-4	14	TRBJ2-1	CASSLVLGSGEQFF
TRBV15	14	TRBJ2-1	CATSRGRGAEEQFF
TRBV9	12	TRBJ2-2	CASSPPDGELFF